A single TCR beta chain is shown here with its context. Its antigen is still unknown. The data belong to a study of cytomegalovirus exposure and HLA in healthy donors. Across the study: A later analysis reported the approximately 120 validation repertoires used the same platform as the 666 first-cohort repertoires. Study conclusions and caveats: Cytomegalovirus-associated TCR beta chains were listed, numbering some 180. Across donors, most TCRs were seen rarely, yet some public ones were widespread.

Among the roughly 120 subjects of the validation cohort, separate from the roughly 700-subject first cohort, were the donors. CDR1 and CDR2 from the germline V gene are GTSNPN and SVGIG (reference sequence). The CDR3 length is 12 residues. With 4 bases removed from V and 3 bases from J, the gap between germline ends came to 7 bases. TCRdb keeps only in-frame clones here, not all; method: immunoSEQ multiplex PCR. This sample has about 240,000 clones; approximately 83% occur once, and the top ten carry 0.95% to 1.5%. Sequencing used PBMCs. The sequence derives from a woman under 40 in good health and CMV-seropositive. This chain uses TRBV30 with TRBJ1-3; D unclear. The CDR3 spells CAWKRGGNTIYF. For the CDR3, the DNA is TGTGCCTGGAAAAGAGGTGGAAACACCATATATTTT. Together with reference TRBV30 and TRBJ1-3, the CDR3 gives the full variable domain: SQTIHQWPATLVQPVGSPLSLECTVEGTSNPNLYWYRQAAGRGLQLLFYSVGIGQISSEVPQNLSASRPQDRQFILSSKKLLLSDSGFYLCAWKRGGNTIYFGEGSWLTVV.